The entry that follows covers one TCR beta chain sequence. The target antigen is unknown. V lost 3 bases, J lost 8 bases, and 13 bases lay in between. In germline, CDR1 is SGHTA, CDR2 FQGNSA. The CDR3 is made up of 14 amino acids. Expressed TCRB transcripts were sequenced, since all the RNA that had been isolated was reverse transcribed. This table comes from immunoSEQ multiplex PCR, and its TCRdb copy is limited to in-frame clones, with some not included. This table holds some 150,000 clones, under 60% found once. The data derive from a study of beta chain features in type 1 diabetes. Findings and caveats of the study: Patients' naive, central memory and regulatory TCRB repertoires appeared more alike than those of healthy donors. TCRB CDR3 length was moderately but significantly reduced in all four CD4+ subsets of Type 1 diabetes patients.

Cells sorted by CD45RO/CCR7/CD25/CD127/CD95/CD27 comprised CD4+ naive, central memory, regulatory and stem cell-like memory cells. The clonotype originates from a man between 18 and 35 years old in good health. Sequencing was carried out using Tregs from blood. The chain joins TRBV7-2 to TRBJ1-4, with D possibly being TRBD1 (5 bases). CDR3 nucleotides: TGTGCCAGCAGCTTGGGCAGGGCGCGAGAAAAACTGTTTTTT. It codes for CASSLGRAREKLFF.